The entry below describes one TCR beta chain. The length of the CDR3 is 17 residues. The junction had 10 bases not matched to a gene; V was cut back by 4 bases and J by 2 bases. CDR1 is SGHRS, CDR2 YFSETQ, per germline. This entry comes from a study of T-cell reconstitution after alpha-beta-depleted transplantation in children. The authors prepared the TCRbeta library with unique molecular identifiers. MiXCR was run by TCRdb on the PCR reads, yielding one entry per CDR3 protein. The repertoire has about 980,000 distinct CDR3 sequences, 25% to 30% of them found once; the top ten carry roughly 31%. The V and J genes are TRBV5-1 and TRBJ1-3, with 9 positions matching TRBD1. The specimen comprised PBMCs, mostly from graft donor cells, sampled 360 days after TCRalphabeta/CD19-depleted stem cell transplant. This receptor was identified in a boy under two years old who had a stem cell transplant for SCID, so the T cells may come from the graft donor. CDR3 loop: CASSPQTRDRAGNTIYF. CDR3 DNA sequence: TGCGCCAGCAGCCCACAAACCAGGGACAGGGCTGGAAACACCATATATTTT.